This T cell receptor (beta chain) was observed in a study of cytomegalovirus exposure and HLA in healthy donors. Germline V gene lookup returns CDR1 SGHNT and CDR2 YYREEE (reference sequence). The CDR3 runs to 15 residues. V dropped 2 bases and J dropped 5; count of bases not matched to a gene: 6. In the case of this clone: What it recognizes is unknown.

Whole-study results and caveats: CMV serostatus alone was available as immune exposure information. What a later analysis reportedly showed was that an Asian-associated ancestry cluster had fewer N-insertions than the approximately 700-donor mean. In a later analysis, TCR beta V- and J-gene trimming showed a link to a missense DCLRE1C variant.

With 60 Vbeta and 13 Jbeta primers, the PCR was carried out. In the original workflow: Around 10 million shared chains were among approximately 87 million unique TCR beta chains counted in a later analysis. Libraries were prepared by immunoSEQ multiplex PCR; TCRdb keeps only in-frame clonotypes and omits some of them. V and J calls and clone size are copied from that table; D and trimming were computed from the DNA. The clone table shows about 67,000 clones, with the ten largest holding 1.5% to 2%. V gene TRBV5-4 combines with J gene TRBJ1-1, with 10 bases matching TRBD1. Specimen: PBMCs. The source is a woman aged 25 to 45 in good health and CMV-seronegative. The DNA for the CDR3 is TGTGCCAGCAGCTTCAGGACAGGGGGAGGAACTGAAGCTTTCTTT. Its protein is CASSFRTGGGTEAFF.